This T cell receptor (beta chain) was sequenced for a study of T cells after yellow fever vaccination. Looking at the study overall: Low-cell-number fractions were prepared with SMART-Seq v4 Ultra Low Input. Study results and limitations: After the booster, 96% of CD4 and 75% to 90% of CD8 primary-response clones were re-detected. Sorted repertoires could include abundant contaminating clonotypes from bulk cells.

This clonotype was found a few times. What it binds is not known. V was clipped by 5 bases and J by 6 bases, with 8 bases between them. Germline V gives CDR1 SGHRS, CDR2 YFSETQ. This CDR3 region has 11 residues. Universal primer sites and UMIs were introduced during 5'RACE template-switching synthesis of TCR cDNA. TCRdb recomputed calls from the 5' RACE reads with MiXCR, one row per CDR3 protein. The sample contains some 220,000 distinct CDR3 sequences, approximately 3% of which appear only once. The chain is built from TRBV5-1 and TRBJ1-1, with D tentatively TRBD1 (5 bases). The sample here was CD4+ T cells sorted from PBMCs, taken 10 days after the yellow fever booster vaccination. This sequence was found in a man between 18 and 29 years old who received the YFV17D yellow fever vaccine. In nucleotides, the CDR3 is TGCGCCAGCAGGGGGCCCGCTGAAGCTTTCTTT. This codes for CASRGPAEAFF.